This T cell receptor beta chain emerged from a study of brain metastases from non-small cell lung cancer (dated by TCRdb to between 2018 and 2021). With regard to the full study: The study profiled the immune microenvironment of paired resected primary tumors and brain metastases taken from patients with non-small-cell lung cancer. Overall study results and their limits: T-cell infiltration was lower in brain metastases than in primary tumors (P < 0.001). T-cell clones appeared expanded in roughly 60% of brain metastases relative to the matched primary tumors. TCR repertoires were found to be largely shared between paired brain metastases and primary tumors, although sparse T-cell densities were observed in the brain metastases.

The CDR3 measures 20 amino acids from cysteine to phenylalanine. Solely the CDR3 DNA is kept, with 60 bases framed from the first base. The germline ends are 29 bases apart after V is trimmed by 2 bases and J by 4 bases. CDR1 and CDR2 are read off the germline V gene as SNHLY and FYNNEI. The cohort comprised approximately 40 patients with surgically resected non-small-cell lung cancer who had both primary tumor and brain metastasis specimens. The tumor specimens used were formalin-fixed, paraffin-embedded tissues taken from archives. The library was prepared using the immunoSEQ multiplex PCR assay. T-cell receptor beta chain repertoire sequencing was performed alongside a 770-gene immune expression panel. As stored in TCRdb, this immuneACCESS dataset retains in-frame rearrangements with V and J assigned. A fraction of the clones does not appear; measured against another copy, unresolved V genes explain less than half of the discrepancy, and the remainder lacks a known reason. For this sample the table gives over 2,000 clones, of which over 75% were detected only once. Jointly, the top ten make up almost 10% of the sample.

A note on this clone: The specificity of this receptor is unknown. No clone much larger than this one lies a single base away; base qualities are absent.

The chain employs TRBV2 and TRBJ1-2, with TRBD1 perhaps the D gene, on 5 matching bases. The sample taken for sequencing was primary lung tumor tissue. In the paper's terms, the cell subset or site label means: primary lung tumor paired with brain metastasis. The source is a donor at least 40 years old with non-small cell lung cancer. The DNA sequence is given as TGTGCCAGCAGTGAAAGTGTGGATGGGCAGGGACCGGGCGGCGGCTATGGCTACACCTTC. It codes for CASSESVDGQGPGGGYGYTF.